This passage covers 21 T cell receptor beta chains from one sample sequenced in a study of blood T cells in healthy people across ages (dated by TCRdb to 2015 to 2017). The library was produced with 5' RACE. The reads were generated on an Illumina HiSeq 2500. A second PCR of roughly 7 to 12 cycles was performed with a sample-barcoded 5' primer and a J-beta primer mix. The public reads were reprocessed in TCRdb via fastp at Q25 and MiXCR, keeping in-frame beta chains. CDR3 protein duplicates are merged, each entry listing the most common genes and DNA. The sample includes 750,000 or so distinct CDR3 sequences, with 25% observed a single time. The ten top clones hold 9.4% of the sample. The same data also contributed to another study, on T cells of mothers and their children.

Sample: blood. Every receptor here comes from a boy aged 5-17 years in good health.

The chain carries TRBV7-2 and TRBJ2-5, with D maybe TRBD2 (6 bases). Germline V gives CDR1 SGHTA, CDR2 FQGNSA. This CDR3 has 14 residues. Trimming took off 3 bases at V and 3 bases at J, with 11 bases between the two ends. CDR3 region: CASSFSWGEETQYF. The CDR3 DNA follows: TGTGCCAGCAGCTTCTCATGGGGGGAAGAGACCCAGTACTTC.

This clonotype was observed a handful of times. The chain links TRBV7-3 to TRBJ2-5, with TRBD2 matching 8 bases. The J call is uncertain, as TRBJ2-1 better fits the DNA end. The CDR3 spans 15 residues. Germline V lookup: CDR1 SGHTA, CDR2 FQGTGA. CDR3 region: CASSLHSGEYNEQFF. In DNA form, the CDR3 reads TGTGCCAGCAGCCTCCATAGCGGGGAGTACAATGAGCAGTTCTTC.

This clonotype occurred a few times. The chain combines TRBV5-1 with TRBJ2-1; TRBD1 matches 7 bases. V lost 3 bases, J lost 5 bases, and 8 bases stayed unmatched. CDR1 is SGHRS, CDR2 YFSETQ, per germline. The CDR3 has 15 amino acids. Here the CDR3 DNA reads TGCGCCAGCAGCTATCAACAGGGGTCGGACAATGAGCAGTTCTTC. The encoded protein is CASSYQQGSDNEQFF.

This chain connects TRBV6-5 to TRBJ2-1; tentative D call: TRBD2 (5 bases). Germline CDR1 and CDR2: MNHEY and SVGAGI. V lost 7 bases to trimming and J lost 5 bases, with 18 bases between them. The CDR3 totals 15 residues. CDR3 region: CASIPRGPGHNEQFF. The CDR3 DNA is TGTGCCAGCATTCCCCGGGGTCCGGGCCACAATGAGCAGTTCTTC.

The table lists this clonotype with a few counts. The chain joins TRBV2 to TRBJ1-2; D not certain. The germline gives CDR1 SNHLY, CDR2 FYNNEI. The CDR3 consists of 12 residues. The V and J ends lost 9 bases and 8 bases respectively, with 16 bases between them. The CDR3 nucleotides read TGTGCCAGTGTGCCGCAATCGGGAGGCTACACCTTC. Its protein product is CASVPQSGGYTF.

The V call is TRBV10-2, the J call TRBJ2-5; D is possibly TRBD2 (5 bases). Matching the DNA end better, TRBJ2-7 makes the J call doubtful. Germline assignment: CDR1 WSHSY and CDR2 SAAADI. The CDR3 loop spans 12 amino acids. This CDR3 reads CASAGELYEQYF. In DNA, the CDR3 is TGCGCCAGCGCCGGGGAGCTCTACGAGCAGTACTTC.

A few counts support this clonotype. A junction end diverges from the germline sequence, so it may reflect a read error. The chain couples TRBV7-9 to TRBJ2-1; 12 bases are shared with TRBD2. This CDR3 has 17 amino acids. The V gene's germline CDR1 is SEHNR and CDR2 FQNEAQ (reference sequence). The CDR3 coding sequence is TGTGCTAGCAGCCTCGGGACTAGCGGGCGAGGGGACAATGAGCAGTTCTTC. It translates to CASSLGTSGRGDNEQFF.

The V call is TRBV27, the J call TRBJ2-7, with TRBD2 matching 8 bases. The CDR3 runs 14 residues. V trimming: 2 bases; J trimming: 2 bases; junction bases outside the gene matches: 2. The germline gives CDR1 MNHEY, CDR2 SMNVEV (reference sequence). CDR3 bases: TGTGCCAGCAGTTTAAAGCGGGGGACCTACGAGCAGTACTTC. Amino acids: CASSLKRGTYEQYF.

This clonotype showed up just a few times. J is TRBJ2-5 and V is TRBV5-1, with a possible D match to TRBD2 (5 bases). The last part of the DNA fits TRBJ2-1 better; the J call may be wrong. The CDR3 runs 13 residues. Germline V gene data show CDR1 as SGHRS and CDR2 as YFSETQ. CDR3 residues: CASSTDGNNEQFF. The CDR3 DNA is TGCGCCAGCAGCACGGACGGGAACAATGAGCAGTTCTTC.

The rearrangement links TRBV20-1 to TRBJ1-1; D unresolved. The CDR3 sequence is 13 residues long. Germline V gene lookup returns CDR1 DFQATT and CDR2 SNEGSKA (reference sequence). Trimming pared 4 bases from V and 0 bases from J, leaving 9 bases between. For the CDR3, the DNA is TGCAGTGCTACGGACGGGATGAACACTGAAGCTTTCTTT. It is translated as CSATDGMNTEAFF.

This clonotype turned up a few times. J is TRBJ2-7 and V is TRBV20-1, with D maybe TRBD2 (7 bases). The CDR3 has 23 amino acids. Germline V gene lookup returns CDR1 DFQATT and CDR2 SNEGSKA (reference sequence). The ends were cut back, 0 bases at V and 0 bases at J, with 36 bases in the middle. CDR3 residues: CSARDHIGLMGGGSDFSSYEQYF. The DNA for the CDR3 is TGCAGTGCTAGAGATCATATCGGTTTAATGGGGGGGGGCTCGGACTTTAGCTCCTACGAGCAGTACTTC.

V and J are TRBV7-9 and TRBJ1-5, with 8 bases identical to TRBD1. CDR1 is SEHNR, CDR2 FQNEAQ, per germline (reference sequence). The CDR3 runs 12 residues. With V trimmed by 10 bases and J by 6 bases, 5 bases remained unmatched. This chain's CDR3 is CAIQGAGQPQHF. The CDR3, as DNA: TGTGCCATCCAGGGGGCGGGTCAGCCCCAGCATTTT.

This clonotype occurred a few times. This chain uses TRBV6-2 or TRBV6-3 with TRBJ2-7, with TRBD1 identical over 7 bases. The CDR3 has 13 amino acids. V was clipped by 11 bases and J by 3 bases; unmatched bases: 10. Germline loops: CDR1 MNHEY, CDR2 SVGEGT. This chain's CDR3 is CAGRRDSHYEQYF. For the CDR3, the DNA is TGTGCCGGCCGCCGGGACAGCCACTACGAGCAGTACTTC.

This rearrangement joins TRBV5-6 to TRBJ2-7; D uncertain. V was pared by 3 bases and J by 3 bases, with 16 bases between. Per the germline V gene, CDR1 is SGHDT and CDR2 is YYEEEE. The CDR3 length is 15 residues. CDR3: CASSSLTGGLYEQYF. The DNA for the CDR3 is TGTGCCAGCAGCTCGCTAACCGGTGGGCTCTACGAGCAGTACTTC.

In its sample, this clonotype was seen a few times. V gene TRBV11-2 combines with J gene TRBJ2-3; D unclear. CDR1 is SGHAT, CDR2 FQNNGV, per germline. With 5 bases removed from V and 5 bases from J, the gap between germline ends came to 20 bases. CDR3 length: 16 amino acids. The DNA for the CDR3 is TGTGCCAGCAGCCCAATCAGGATAAGTTCCCGAGATACGCAGTATTTT. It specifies CASSPIRISSRDTQYF.

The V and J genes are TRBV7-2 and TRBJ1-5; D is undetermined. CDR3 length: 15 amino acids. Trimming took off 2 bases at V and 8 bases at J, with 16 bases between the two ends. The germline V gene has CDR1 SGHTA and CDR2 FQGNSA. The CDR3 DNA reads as TGTGCCAGCAGCTTACCGGGGAACCACGCAGAGCCCCAGCATTTT. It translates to CASSLPGNHAEPQHF.

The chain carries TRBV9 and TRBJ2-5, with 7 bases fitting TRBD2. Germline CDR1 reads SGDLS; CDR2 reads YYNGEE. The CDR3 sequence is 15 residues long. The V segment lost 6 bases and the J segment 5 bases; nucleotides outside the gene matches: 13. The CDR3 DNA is TGTGCCAGCACGGCTAGCGGAGAGGGGTGGGAGACCCAGTACTTC. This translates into CASTASGEGWETQYF.

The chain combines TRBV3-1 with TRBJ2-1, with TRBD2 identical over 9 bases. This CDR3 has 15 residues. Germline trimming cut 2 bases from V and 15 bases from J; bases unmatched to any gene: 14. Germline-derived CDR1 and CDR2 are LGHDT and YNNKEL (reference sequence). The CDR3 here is CASSQLGGGGDSSFF. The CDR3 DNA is TGTGCCAGCAGCCAACTGGGGGGCGGGGGGGACTCATCGTTCTTC.

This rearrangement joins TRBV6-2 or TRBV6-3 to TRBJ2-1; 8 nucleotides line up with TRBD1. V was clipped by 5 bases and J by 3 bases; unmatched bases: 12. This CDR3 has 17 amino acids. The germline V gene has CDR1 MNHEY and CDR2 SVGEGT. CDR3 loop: CASSPRDRLGNYNEQFF. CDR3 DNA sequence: TGTGCCAGCAGTCCTCGGGACAGGTTAGGGAACTACAATGAGCAGTTCTTC.

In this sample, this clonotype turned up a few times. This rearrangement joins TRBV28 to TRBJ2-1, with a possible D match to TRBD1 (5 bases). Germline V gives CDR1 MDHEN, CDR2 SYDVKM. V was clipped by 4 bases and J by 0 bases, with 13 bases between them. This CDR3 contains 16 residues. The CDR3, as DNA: TGTGCCAGCAGTTCGGCTCGGACATTCTCCTACAATGAGCAGTTCTTC. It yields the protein CASSSARTFSYNEQFF.

CDR3 bases: TGCAGCGTTGAACTCCGGGGGACACCCACCTACGAGCAGTACTTC. Its translation: CSVELRGTPTYEQYF. The V gene is TRBV29-1, the J gene TRBJ2-7; D may match TRBD1 or TRBD2 (6 bases each). Between the trimmed V and J ends, which lost 2 bases and 2 bases, there was a span of 16 bases. Germline V gene data show CDR1 as SQVTM and CDR2 as ANQGSEA. This CDR3 is built from 15 residues.